Detailed here is one T cell receptor beta chain. Its antigen is not identified. The sample is drawn from a study of vaccination and CD4 T cells after COVID-19. In the study overall: After nasal swab PCR-confirmed SARS-CoV-2, several convalescents had mild disease and one severe.

This CDR3 has 13 residues. V was clipped by 5 bases and J by 4 bases, with 11 bases between them. CDR1 and CDR2 from the germline V gene are SGHVS and FNYEAQ. The treatment denotes: roughly 10-day PBMC culture with coronavirus spike peptide pools or control peptides (ViraFEST assay). Cultures used roughly 2.1 million PBMCs per well, around 11 IU/ml IL-2 and roughly 9 ug/ml peptides. Cultured CD4+ T-cell DNA underwent Oncomine TCR Beta short-read sequencing. TCRdb reprocessed the PCR reads with MiXCR, giving one entry per CDR3 protein. Of approximately 10,000 distinct CDR3 sequences listed, under 70% are singletons.

The gene calls are TRBV7-6 and TRBJ1-1, with a weak D call TRBD1 (6 bases). Sequencing was carried out using CD4+ T cells from blood, cultured in vitro. This receptor was taken from a human donor who had recovered from COVID-19. CDR3 sequence reads: CASSMTGGTEAFF. The CDR3 DNA reads TGTGCCAGCAGCATGACAGGCGGCACTGAAGCTTTCTTT.